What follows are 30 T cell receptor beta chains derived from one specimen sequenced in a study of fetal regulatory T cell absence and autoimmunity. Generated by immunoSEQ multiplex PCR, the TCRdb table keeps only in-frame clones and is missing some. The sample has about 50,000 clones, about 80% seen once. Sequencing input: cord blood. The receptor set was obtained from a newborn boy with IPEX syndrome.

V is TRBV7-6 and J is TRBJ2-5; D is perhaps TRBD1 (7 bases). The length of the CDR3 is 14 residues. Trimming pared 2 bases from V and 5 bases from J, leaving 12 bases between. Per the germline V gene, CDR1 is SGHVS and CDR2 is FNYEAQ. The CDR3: CASSLSGGPETQYF. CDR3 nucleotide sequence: TGTGCCAGCAGCTTATCAGGGGGGCCGGAGACCCAGTACTTC.

Here the CDR3 reads CASSAGTSGYNEQFF. As DNA, the CDR3 is TGTGCCAGCAGCGCCGGGACTAGCGGGTACAATGAGCAGTTCTTC. The rearrangement links TRBV9 to TRBJ2-1, with 12 bases matching TRBD2. After removal of 3 bases from V and 4 bases from J, the junction contained 2 bases not matched to a gene. Germline V gene sequence: CDR1 SGDLS, CDR2 YYNGEE. The CDR3 is 15 residues long. The full variable domain, rest sourced from reference TRBV9 and TRBJ2-1, is DSGVTQTPKHLITATGQRVTLRCSPRSGDLSVYWYQQSLDQGLQFLIQYYNGEERAKGNILERFSAQQFPDLHSELNLSSLELGDSALYFCASSAGTSGYNEQFFGPGTRLTVL.

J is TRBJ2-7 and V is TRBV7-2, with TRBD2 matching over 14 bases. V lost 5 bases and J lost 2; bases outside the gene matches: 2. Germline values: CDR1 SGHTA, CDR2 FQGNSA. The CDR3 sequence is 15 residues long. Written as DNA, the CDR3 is TGTGCCAGCAGCCAGGGACTAGCGGGGGCCTACGAGCAGTACTTC. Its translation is CASSQGLAGAYEQYF.

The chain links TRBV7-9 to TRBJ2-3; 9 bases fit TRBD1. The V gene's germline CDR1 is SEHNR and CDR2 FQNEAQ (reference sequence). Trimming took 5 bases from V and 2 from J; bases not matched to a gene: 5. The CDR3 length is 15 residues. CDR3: CASSPRDRDTDTQYF. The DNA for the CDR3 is TGTGCCAGCAGCCCCCGGGACAGGGACACAGATACGCAGTATTTT.

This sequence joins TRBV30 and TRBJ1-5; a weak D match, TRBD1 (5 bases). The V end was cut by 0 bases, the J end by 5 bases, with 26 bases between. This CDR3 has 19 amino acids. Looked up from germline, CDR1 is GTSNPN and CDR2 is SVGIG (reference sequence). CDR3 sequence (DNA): TGTGCCTGGAGTGTACGAGGGGCTTCACTCATTACTGGGGATCAGCCCCAGCATTTT. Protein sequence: CAWSVRGASLITGDQPQHF.

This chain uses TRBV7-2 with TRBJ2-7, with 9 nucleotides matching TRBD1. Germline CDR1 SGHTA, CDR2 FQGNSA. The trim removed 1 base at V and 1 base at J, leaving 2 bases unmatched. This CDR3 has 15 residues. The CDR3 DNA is TGTGCCAGCAGCTTAGACGGGACAGGGTCCTACGAGCAGTACTTC. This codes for CASSLDGTGSYEQYF.

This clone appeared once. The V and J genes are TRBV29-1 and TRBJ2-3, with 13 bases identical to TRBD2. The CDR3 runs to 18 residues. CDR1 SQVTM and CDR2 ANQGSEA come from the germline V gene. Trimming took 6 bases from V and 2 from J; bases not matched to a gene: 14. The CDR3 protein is CSVSSQAGLAGNTDTQYF. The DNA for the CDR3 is TGCAGCGTGTCTAGCCAGGCGGGACTAGCGGGAAACACAGATACGCAGTATTTT.

For the CDR3, the DNA is TGCGCCAGCAGCTATACTAGCGGGGCCCTCAACGAGCAGTACTTC. It specifies CASSYTSGALNEQYF. The rearrangement links TRBV4-1 to TRBJ2-7, with 10 bases that match TRBD2. With 5 bases clipped from V and 5 bases from J, the junction kept 9 bases outside the gene matches. There are 15 residues in the CDR3. Per germline, CDR1 MGHRA and CDR2 YSYEKL.

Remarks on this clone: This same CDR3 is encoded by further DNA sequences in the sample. DNA of the CDR3: TGTGCCACCGGGGGAGGGTACGGTTTGGAGACCCAGTACTTC. Amino acids: CATGGGYGLETQYF. This chain connects TRBV27 to TRBJ2-5; 7 positions match TRBD2. Trimming removed 10 bases from V and 5 bases from J; junction bases left unmatched: 13. Germline CDR1 and CDR2: MNHEY and SMNVEV (reference sequence). This CDR3 spans 14 amino acids.

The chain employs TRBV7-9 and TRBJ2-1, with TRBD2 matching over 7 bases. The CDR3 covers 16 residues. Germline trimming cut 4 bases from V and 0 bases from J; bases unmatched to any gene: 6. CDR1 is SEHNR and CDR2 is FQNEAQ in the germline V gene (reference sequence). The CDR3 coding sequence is TGTGCCAGCAGCTCTAACGCGGGGGACTCCTACAATGAGCAGTTCTTC. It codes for CASSSNAGDSYNEQFF.

The CDR3 DNA reads TGTGCCAGCAGCCAAATAGCGCCGCGACTCTTCCTCCCTTCCTACAATGAGCAGTTCTTC. It specifies CASSQIAPRLFLPSYNEQFF. The V and J genes are TRBV14 and TRBJ2-1; D is perhaps TRBD2 (5 bases). The germline V and J ends were trimmed by 2 bases and 1 base, with 24 bases remaining between them. Germline lookup yields CDR1 SGHDN and CDR2 FVKESK. The CDR3 spans 20 residues.

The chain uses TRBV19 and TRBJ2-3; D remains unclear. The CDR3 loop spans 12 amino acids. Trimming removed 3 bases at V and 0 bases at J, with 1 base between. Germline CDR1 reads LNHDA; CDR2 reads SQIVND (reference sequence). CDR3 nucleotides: TGTGCCAGTAGTATCAGCACAGATACGCAGTATTTT. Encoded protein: CASSISTDTQYF. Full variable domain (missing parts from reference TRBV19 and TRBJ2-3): DGGITQSPKYLFRKEGQNVTLSCEQNLNHDAMYWYRQDPGQGLRLIYYSQIVNDFQKGDIAEGYSVSREKKESFPLTVTSAQKNPTAFYLCASSISTDTQYFGPGTRLTVL.

The chain's CDR3 is CASSEGGTGNLWYGYTF. The CDR3 bases are TGTGCCAGCAGTGAAGGAGGGACAGGGAATCTTTGGTATGGCTACACCTTC. This sequence joins TRBV6-1 and TRBJ1-2; 9 positions agree with TRBD1. CDR3 length equals 17 residues. J lost 5 bases, V lost 1 base, and 11 bases had no gene match. Looked up from germline, CDR1 is MNHNS and CDR2 is SASEGT.

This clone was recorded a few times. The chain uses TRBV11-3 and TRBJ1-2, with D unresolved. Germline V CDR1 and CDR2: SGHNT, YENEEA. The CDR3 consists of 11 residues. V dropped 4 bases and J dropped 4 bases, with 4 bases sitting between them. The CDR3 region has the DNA TGTGCCAGCAGCTCCGGCTATGGCTACACCTTC. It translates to CASSSGYGYTF.

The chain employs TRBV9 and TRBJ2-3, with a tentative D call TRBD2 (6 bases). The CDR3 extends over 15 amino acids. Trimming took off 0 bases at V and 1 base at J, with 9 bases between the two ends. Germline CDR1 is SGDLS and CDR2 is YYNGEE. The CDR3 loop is CASSVGGVGTDTQYF. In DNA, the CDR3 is TGTGCCAGCAGCGTAGGGGGGGTTGGCACAGATACGCAGTATTTT. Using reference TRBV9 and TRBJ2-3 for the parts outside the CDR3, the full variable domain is DSGVTQTPKHLITATGQRVTLRCSPRSGDLSVYWYQQSLDQGLQFLIQYYNGEERAKGNILERFSAQQFPDLHSELNLSSLELGDSALYFCASSVGGVGTDTQYFGPGTRLTVL.

The CDR3 DNA follows: TGTGCCAGCTCACCACGCGAGACAAGCGGGAGTTGGGCAGATACGCAGTATTTT. This encodes CASSPRETSGSWADTQYF. The chain joins TRBV18 to TRBJ2-3; 8 nucleotides align to TRBD2. This CDR3 spans 18 amino acids. The V gene end was trimmed by 1 base and the J gene end by 4 bases; junction bases not matched to a gene: 13. CDR1 is KGHSH, CDR2 LQKENI, per germline. Drawing the rest from reference TRBV18 and TRBJ2-3, the complete variable domain is NAGVMQNPRHLVRRRGQEARLRCSPMKGHSHVYWYRQLPEEGLKFMVYLQKENIIDESGMPKERFSAEFPKEGPSILRIQQVVRGDSAAYFCASSPRETSGSWADTQYFGPGTRLTVL.

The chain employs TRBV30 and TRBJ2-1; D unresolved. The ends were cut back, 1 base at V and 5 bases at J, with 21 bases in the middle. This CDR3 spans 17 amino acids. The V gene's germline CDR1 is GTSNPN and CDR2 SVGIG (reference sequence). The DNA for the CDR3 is TGTGCCTGGAGTGCTTCTCGGGCCCTGAATATAGACAATGAGCAGTTCTTC. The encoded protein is CAWSASRALNIDNEQFF.

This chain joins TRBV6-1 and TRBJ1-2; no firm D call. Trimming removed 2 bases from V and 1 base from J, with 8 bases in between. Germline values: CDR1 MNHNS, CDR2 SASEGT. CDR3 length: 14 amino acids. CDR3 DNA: TGTGCCAGCAGTGAAATAGCTCTTAACTATGGCTACACCTTC. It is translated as CASSEIALNYGYTF.

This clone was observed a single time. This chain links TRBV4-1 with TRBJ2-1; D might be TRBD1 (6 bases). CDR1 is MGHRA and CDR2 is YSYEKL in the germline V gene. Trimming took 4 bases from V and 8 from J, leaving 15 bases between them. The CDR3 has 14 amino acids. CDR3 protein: CASSPLQGTDEQFF. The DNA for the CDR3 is TGCGCCAGCAGCCCCCTGCAGGGGACGGATGAGCAGTTCTTC.

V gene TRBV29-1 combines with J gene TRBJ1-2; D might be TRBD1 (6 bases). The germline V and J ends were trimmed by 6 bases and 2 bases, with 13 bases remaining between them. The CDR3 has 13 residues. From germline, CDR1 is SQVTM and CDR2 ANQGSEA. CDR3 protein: CSVEGHPNYGYTF. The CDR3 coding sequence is TGCAGCGTGGAGGGACACCCAAACTATGGCTACACCTTC.

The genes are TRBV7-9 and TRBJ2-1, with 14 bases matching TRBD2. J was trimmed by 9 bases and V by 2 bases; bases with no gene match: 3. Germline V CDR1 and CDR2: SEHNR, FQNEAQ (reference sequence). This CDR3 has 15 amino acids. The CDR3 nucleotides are TGTGCCAGCAGCTTACCCGGGACTAGCGGGGGTGAGCAGTTCTTC. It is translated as CASSLPGTSGGEQFF.

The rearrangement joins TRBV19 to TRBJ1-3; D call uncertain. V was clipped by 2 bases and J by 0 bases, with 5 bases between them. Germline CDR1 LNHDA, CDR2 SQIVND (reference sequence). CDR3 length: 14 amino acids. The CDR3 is CASSIMSSGNTIYF. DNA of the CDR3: TGTGCCAGTAGTATAATGAGCTCTGGAAACACCATATATTTT.

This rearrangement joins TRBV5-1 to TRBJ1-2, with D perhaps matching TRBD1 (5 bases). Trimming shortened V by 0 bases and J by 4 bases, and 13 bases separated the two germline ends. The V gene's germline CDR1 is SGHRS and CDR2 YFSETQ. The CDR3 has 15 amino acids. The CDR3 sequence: CASSLVRDGSYGYTF. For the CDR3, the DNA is TGCGCCAGCAGCTTGGTCAGGGACGGAAGCTATGGCTACACCTTC.

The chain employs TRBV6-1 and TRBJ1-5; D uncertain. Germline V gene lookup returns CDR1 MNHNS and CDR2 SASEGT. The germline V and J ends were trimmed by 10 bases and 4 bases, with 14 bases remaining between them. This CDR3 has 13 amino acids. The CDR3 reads CATGVTGNQPQHF. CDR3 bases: TGTGCCACCGGGGTTACGGGGAATCAGCCCCAGCATTTT.

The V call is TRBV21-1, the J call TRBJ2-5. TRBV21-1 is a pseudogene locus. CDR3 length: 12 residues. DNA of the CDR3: TGTGCCAGCAGAAGGATCCAAGAGACCCAGTACTTC. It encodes CASRRIQETQYF.

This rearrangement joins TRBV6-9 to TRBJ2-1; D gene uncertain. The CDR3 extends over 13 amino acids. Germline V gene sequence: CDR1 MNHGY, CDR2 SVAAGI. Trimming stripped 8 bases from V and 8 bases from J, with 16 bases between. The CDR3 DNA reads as TGTGCCAGCCGTAACATGAGGTGGGATGAGCAGTTCTTC. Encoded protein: CASRNMRWDEQFF.

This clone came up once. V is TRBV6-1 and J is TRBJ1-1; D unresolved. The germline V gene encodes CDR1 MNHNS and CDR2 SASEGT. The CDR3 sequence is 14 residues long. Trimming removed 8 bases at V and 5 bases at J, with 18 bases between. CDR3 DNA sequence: TGTGCCAGCGGATCTGAACCGGTGGAAACTGAAGCTTTCTTT. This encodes CASGSEPVETEAFF.

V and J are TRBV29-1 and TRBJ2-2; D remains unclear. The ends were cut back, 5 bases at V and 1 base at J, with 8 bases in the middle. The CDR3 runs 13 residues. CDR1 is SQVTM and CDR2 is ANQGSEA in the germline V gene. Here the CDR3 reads CSVRPMNTGELFF. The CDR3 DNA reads TGCAGCGTTCGGCCCATGAACACCGGGGAGCTGTTTTTT.

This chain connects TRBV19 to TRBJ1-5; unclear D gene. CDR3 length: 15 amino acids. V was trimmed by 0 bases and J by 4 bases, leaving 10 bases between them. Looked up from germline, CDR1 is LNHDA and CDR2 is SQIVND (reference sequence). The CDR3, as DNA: TGTGCCAGTAGTATAGATAATGGACTGAATCAGCCCCAGCATTTT. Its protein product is CASSIDNGLNQPQHF.

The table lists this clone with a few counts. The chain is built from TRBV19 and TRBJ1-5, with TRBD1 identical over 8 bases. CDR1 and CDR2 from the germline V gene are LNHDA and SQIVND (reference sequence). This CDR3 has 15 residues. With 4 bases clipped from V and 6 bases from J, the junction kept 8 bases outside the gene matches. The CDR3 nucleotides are TGTGCCAGTAGTACCCCCGACAGGGGAGGTCAGCCCCAGCATTTT. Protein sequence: CASSTPDRGGQPQHF.